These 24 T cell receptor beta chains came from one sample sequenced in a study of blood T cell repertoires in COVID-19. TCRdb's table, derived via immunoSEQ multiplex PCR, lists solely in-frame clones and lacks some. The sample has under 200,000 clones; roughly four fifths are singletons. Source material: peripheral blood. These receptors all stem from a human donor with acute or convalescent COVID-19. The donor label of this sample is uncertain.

CDR3: CASSPTGGVNYEQYF. The CDR3 DNA follows: TGTGCCAGCAGCCCCACGGGAGGGGTCAACTACGAGCAGTACTTC. This sequence joins TRBV7-6 and TRBJ2-7; TRBD2 matches 8 bases. This CDR3 is built from 15 residues. Germline V gives CDR1 SGHVS, CDR2 FNYEAQ. With 5 bases clipped from V and 3 bases from J, the junction kept 9 bases outside the gene matches.

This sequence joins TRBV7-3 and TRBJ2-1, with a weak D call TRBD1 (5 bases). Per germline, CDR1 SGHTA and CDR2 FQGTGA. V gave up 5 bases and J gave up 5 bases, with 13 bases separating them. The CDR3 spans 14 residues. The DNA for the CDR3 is TGTGCCAGCAGCGCCTCTACAGGTAACAATGAGCAGTTCTTC. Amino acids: CASSASTGNNEQFF.

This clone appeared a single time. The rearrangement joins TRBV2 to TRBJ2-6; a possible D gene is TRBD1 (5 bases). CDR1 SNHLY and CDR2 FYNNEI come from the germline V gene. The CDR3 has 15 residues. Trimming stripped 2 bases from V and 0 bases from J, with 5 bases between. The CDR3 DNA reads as TGTGCCAGCAGTGAACAGGGCTCTGGGGCCAACGTCCTGACTTTC. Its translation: CASSEQGSGANVLTF.

The CDR3 loop reads CASHPGQGSYEQYF. The CDR3 region has the DNA TGTGCCAGCCATCCGGGACAGGGGTCCTACGAGCAGTACTTC. The chain uses TRBV7-2 and TRBJ2-7, with 10 positions matching TRBD1. The germline V gene has CDR1 SGHTA and CDR2 FQGNSA. The V segment lost 8 bases and the J segment 1 base; nucleotides outside the gene matches: 5. The CDR3 extends over 14 amino acids.

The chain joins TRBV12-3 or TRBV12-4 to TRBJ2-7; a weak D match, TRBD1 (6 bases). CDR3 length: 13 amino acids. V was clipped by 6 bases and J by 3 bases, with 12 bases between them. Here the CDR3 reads CASRQGLNYEQYF. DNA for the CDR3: TGTGCCAGCAGACAGGGCCTTAACTACGAGCAGTACTTC.

CDR3 coding DNA: TGTGCCAGCAGTGAGGGGCTCGGGGGAGTGGGTAACTATGGCTACACCTTC. Amino acids: CASSEGLGGVGNYGYTF. The chain joins TRBV2 to TRBJ1-2; weak D call: TRBD1 (5 bases). The germline CDR1 and CDR2 sequences are SNHLY and FYNNEI. This CDR3 has 17 residues. V lost 3 bases, J lost 1 base, and 18 bases lay in between.

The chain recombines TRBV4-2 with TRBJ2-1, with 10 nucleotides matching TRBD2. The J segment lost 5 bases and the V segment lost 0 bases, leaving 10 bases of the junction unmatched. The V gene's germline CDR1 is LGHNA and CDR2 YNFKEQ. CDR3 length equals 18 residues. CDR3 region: CASSQEVGLAGANNEQFF. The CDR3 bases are TGTGCCAGCAGCCAAGAGGTCGGGCTAGCGGGGGCCAACAATGAGCAGTTCTTC.

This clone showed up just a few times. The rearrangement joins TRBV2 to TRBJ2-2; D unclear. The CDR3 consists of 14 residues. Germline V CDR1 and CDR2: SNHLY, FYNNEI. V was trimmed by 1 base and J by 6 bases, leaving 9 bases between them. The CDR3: CASSEGLYAGELFF. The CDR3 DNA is TGTGCCAGCAGTGAAGGCCTATATGCCGGGGAGCTGTTTTTT.

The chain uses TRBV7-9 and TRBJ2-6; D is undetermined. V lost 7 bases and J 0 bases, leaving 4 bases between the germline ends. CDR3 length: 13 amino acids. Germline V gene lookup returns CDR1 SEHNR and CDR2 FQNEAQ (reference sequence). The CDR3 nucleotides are TGTGCCAGCATTATCTCTGGGGCCAACGTCCTGACTTTC. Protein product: CASIISGANVLTF.

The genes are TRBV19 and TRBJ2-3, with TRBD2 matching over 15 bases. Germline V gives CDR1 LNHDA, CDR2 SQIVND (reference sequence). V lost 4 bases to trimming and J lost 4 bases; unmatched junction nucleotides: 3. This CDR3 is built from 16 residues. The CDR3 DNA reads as TGTGCCAGTAGTAAAGGACTAGCGGGGGGGCCAGATACGCAGTATTTT. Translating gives CASSKGLAGGPDTQYF.

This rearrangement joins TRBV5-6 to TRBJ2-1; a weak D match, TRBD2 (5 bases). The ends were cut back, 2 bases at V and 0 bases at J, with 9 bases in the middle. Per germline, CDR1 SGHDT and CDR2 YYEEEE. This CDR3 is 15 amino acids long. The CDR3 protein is CASSLGDYSYNEQFF. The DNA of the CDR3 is TGTGCCAGCAGCTTAGGTGACTACTCCTACAATGAGCAGTTCTTC.

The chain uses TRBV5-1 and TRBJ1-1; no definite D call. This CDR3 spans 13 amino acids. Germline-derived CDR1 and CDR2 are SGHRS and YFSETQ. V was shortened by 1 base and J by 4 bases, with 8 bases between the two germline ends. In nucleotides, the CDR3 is TGCGCCAGCAGCTTGAGCACAGCCACTGAAGCTTTCTTT. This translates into CASSLSTATEAFF.

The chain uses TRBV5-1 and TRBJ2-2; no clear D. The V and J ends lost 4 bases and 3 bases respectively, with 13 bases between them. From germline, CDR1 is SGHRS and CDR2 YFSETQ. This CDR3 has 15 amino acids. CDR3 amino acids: CASSPRSIDTGELFF. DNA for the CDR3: TGCGCCAGCAGCCCCCGTAGCATTGACACCGGGGAGCTGTTTTTT.

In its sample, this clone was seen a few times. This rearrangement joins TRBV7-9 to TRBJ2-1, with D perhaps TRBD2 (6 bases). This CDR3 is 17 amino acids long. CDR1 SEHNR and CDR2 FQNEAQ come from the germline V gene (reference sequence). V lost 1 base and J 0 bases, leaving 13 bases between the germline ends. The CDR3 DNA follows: TGTGCCAGCAGCTTAGACGGCCCGCGGGGCTCCTACAATGAGCAGTTCTTC. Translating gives CASSLDGPRGSYNEQFF.

The CDR3 reads CASSGQGNTEAFF. CDR3 DNA: TGTGCCAGCAGCGGACAGGGAAACACTGAAGCTTTCTTT. This chain links TRBV2 with TRBJ1-1; TRBD1 agrees at 8 bases. V lost 6 bases and J lost 2; bases outside the gene matches: 2. This CDR3 spans 13 amino acids. Per germline, CDR1 SNHLY and CDR2 FYNNEI. Looking up the rest from reference TRBV2 and TRBJ1-1 gives the full variable domain: EPEVTQTPSHQVTQMGQEVILRCVPISNHLYFYWYRQILGQKVEFLVSFYNNEISEKSEIFDDQFSVERPDGSNFTLKIRSTKLEDSAMYFCASSGQGNTEAFFGQGTRLTVV.

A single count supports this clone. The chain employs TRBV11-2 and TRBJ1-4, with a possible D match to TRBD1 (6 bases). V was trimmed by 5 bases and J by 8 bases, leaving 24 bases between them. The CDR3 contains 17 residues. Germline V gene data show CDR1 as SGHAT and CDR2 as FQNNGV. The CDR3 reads CASSPGGQGMFLEKLFF. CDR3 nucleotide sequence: TGTGCCAGCAGCCCTGGGGGCCAGGGAATGTTTTTGGAAAAACTGTTTTTT. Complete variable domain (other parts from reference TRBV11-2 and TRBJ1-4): EAGVAQSPRYKIIEKRQSVAFWCNPISGHATLYWYQQILGQGPKLLIQFQNNGVVDDSQLPKDRFSAERLKGVDSTLKIQPAKLEDSAVYLCASSPGGQGMFLEKLFFGSGTQLSVL.

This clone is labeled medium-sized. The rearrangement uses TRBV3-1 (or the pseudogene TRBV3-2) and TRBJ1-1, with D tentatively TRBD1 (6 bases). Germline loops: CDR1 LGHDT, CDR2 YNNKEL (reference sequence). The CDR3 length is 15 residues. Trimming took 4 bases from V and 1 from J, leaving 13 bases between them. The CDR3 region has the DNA TGTGCCAGCAGCCCCGGGGGGCGGACGAACACTGAAGCTTTCTTT. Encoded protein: CASSPGGRTNTEAFF.

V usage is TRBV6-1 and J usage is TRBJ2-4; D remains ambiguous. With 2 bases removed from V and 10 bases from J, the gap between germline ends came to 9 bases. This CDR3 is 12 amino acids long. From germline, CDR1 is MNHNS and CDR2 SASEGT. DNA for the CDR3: TGTGCCAGCAGTGAACAGGCGCCTATTCAGTACTTC. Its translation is CASSEQAPIQYF.

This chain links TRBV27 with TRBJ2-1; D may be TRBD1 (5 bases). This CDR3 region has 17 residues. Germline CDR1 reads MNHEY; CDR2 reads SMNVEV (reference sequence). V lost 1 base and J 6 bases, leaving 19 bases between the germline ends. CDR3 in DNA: TGTGCCAGCAGTTTATTGGCTCAGGGTTTAGGTACCAATGAGCAGTTCTTC. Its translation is CASSLLAQGLGTNEQFF.

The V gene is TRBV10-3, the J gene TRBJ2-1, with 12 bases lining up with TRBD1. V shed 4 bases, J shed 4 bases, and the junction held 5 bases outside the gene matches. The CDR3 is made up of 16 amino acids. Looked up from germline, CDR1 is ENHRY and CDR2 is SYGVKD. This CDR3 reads CAISAGTGGLYNEQFF. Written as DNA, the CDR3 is TGTGCCATCAGTGCGGGGACAGGGGGCCTTTACAATGAGCAGTTCTTC.

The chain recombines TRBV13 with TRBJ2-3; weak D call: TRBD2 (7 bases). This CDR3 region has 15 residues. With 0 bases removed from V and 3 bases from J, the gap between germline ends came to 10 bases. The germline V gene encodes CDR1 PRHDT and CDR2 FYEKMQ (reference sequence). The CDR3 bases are TGTGCCAGCAGCTTAGGGGGGGGGCTGACAGATACGCAGTATTTT. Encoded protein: CASSLGGGLTDTQYF.

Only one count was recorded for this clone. The CDR3 coding sequence is TGCGCCAGCAGCTTGGACGGCAGGGAATCGTACGAGCAGTACTTC. Protein sequence: CASSLDGRESYEQYF. The chain links TRBV5-1 to TRBJ2-7, with D perhaps matching TRBD1 (5 bases). This CDR3 has 15 residues. Trimming removed 0 bases from V and 4 bases from J, with 14 bases in between. Germline CDR1 SGHRS, CDR2 YFSETQ.

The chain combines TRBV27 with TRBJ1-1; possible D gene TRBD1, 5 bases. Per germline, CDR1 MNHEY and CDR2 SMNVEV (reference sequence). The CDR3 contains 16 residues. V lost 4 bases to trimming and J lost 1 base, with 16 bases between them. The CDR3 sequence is CASSSSPGLTNTEAFF. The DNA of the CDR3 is TGTGCCAGCAGTTCCTCACCGGGACTTACGAACACTGAAGCTTTCTTT.

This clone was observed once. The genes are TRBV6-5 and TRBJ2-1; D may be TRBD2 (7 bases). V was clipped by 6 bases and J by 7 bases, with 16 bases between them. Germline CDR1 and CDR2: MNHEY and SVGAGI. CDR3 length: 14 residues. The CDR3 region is CASSVRGGRNEQFF. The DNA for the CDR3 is TGTGCCAGCAGCGTAAGGGGGGGGAGAAATGAGCAGTTCTTC.